The entry that follows covers one T cell receptor beta chain sequence. The antigen remains undetermined. The germline gives CDR1 KGHSH, CDR2 LQKENI. Trimming removed 2 bases from V and 6 bases from J, with 7 bases in between. The CDR3 length is 12 residues. 60 Vbeta and 13 Jbeta primers were used in PCR. Assay: immunoSEQ multiplex PCR; the TCRdb copy retains only in-frame clones and omits some. The sample records fewer than 200,000 clones, about 80% being singletons. Each donor was nominally healthy when sampled (though unrecorded immune exposures were likely). The data were taken from a study of cytomegalovirus exposure and HLA in healthy donors. Whole-study results and caveats: The productive fraction for most TCR beta V segments was about 87% or about 30% in an earlier analysis.

The sequence was obtained from a man aged 30 to 45 in good health and CMV-seronegative. Specimen: PBMCs. This rearrangement joins TRBV18 to TRBJ1-1; D uncertain. This chain's CDR3 is CASSPVSSEAFF. The CDR3 bases are TGTGCCAGCTCACCAGTGAGCTCTGAAGCTTTCTTT.